This passage covers 17 T cell receptor beta chains from one sample sequenced in a study of blood T cell repertoires in COVID-19. Assay: immunoSEQ multiplex PCR; the TCRdb copy retains only in-frame clones and omits some. The sample has approximately 290,000 clones; around 90% are singletons. The source material was PBMCs or T cells enriched from blood (not recorded which). The receptors were sampled from a woman aged 30 to 39 who had recovered from COVID-19.

The rearrangement links TRBV28 to TRBJ2-2; TRBD1 agrees at 10 bases. CDR1 and CDR2 from the germline V gene are MDHEN and SYDVKM. The CDR3 length is 15 residues. Trimming cost V 6 bases and J 7 bases; bases outside gene matches: 8. The CDR3 DNA reads as TGTGCCAGCAGGCCCGGGACAGGGGCGAGCGGGGAGCTGTTTTTT. Its protein product is CASRPGTGASGELFF.

The CDR3 region has the DNA TGTGCCAGCAGCCTCTATGAGGTATCTGAAGCTTTCTTT. Its translation is CASSLYEVSEAFF. The chain links TRBV14 to TRBJ1-1; D not certain. V was trimmed by 4 bases and J by 6 bases, leaving 12 bases between them. The CDR3 totals 13 residues. The germline V gene encodes CDR1 SGHDN and CDR2 FVKESK.

The CDR3 region has the DNA TGTGCCAGCAGTTACCGGAGACAGCTTTCCAATCAGCCCCAGCATTTT. It yields the protein CASSYRRQLSNQPQHF. This chain joins TRBV6-2 or TRBV6-3 and TRBJ1-5, with D tentatively TRBD1 (5 bases). Germline V CDR1 and CDR2: MNHEY, SVGEGT. The CDR3 has 16 residues. The V end was cut by 2 bases, the J end by 3 bases, with 14 bases between.

The rearrangement links TRBV12-3 or TRBV12-4 to TRBJ1-2, with D perhaps TRBD1 (5 bases). V gave up 8 bases and J gave up 8 bases, with 12 bases separating them. This CDR3 region has 11 residues. CDR3 loop: CASSRGGGYTF. Here the CDR3 DNA reads TGTGCCAGCTCCCGTGGGGGGGGCTACACCTTC.

The rearrangement uses TRBV10-3 and TRBJ2-2; D ambiguous. CDR3 size: 16 residues. The germline V gene has CDR1 ENHRY and CDR2 SYGVKD. V lost 3 bases and J 3 bases, leaving 14 bases between the germline ends. The CDR3 nucleotides read TGTGCCATCAGTGACCATCTCCAGCGTGACACCGGGGAGCTGTTTTTT. It encodes CAISDHLQRDTGELFF.

The chain carries TRBV11-3 and TRBJ1-5, with TRBD1 identical over 8 bases. J was trimmed by 0 bases and V by 0 bases; bases with no gene match: 7. Germline values: CDR1 SGHNT, CDR2 YENEEA. The CDR3 covers 18 residues. For the CDR3, the DNA is TGTGCCAGCAGCTTAGATCTGTGGGACAGGTATAGCAATCAGCCCCAGCATTTT. Protein sequence: CASSLDLWDRYSNQPQHF.

V is TRBV12-3 or TRBV12-4 and J is TRBJ1-5; no definite D call. There are 12 residues in the CDR3. V lost 2 bases and J 9 bases, leaving 8 bases between the germline ends. In DNA, the CDR3 is TGTGCCAGCAGTTTATACCCGAGGCCCCAGCATTTT. It codes for CASSLYPRPQHF.

This clone was seen once. This chain uses TRBV28 with TRBJ1-5; the D is unclear. Germline loops: CDR1 MDHEN, CDR2 SYDVKM. Trimming left V 6 bases short and J 2 bases short, with 14 bases between. This CDR3 comprises 15 residues. CDR3 region: CASRPRAPGNQPQHF. The CDR3 nucleotides are TGTGCCAGCAGACCTAGAGCGCCCGGCAATCAGCCCCAGCATTTT.

The V and J genes are TRBV5-1 and TRBJ2-7; 8 bases line up with TRBD2. Germline CDR1 is SGHRS and CDR2 is YFSETQ. V dropped 2 bases and J dropped 4; count of bases not matched to a gene: 14. The CDR3 sequence is 17 residues long. The CDR3 sequence is CASSLEPPGTRAYEQYF. In nucleotides, the CDR3 is TGCGCCAGCAGCTTAGAGCCCCCCGGGACTAGGGCTTACGAGCAGTACTTC.

The gene calls are TRBV6-2 or TRBV6-3 and TRBJ2-1; the match to TRBD2 covers 10 bases. From germline, CDR1 is MNHEY and CDR2 SVGEGT. The V segment lost 0 bases and the J segment 7 bases; nucleotides outside the gene matches: 6. This CDR3 spans 16 amino acids. The CDR3 bases are TGTGCCAGCAGTTACTCTTGGCTAGCGGGAGTTAATGAGCAGTTCTTC. Encoded protein: CASSYSWLAGVNEQFF.

This clone has a handful of counts. This chain links TRBV3-1 (or the pseudogene TRBV3-2) with TRBJ2-5; a weak D match, TRBD2 (5 bases). This CDR3 is 15 amino acids long. CDR1 and CDR2 (germline): LGHDT, YNNKEL (reference sequence). Between the trimmed V and J ends, which lost 4 bases and 5 bases, there was a span of 17 bases. The CDR3 is CASSPGPSSIETQYF. The CDR3 DNA sequence: TGTGCCAGCAGCCCGGGCCCCTCTAGCATTGAGACCCAGTACTTC.

The chain combines TRBV7-9 with TRBJ1-6; 7 bases agree with TRBD1. CDR1 is SEHNR and CDR2 is FQNEAQ in the germline V gene (reference sequence). The junction had 12 bases not matched to a gene; V was cut back by 4 bases and J by 9 bases. This CDR3 has 16 residues. CDR3 nucleotides: TGTGCCAGCAGCTCGTGGCCGGGACAGATGGTTTCACCCCTCCACTTT. Translating it yields CASSSWPGQMVSPLHF. The whole variable domain, remainder taken from reference TRBV7-9 and TRBJ1-6, is DTGVSQNPRHKITKRGQNVTFRCDPISEHNRLYWYRQTLGQGPEFLTYFQNEAQLEKSRLLSDRFSAERPKGSFSTLEIQRTEQGDSAMYLCASSSWPGQMVSPLHFGNGTRLTVT.

The CDR3 sequence is CASSFVSGTEQFF. The DNA for the CDR3 is TGTGCCAGCAGTTTCGTTTCGGGAACCGAGCAGTTCTTC. The chain uses TRBV27 and TRBJ2-1; weak D call: TRBD2 (5 bases). Between the trimmed V and J ends, which lost 3 bases and 10 bases, there was a span of 13 bases. The CDR3 spans 13 residues. Germline CDR1 MNHEY, CDR2 SMNVEV (reference sequence).

The V and J genes are TRBV11-2 and TRBJ2-5; the match to TRBD1 covers 8 bases. The CDR3 has 15 amino acids. V shed 6 bases and J 2 bases; nucleotides not matched to a gene: 8. The V gene's germline CDR1 is SGHAT and CDR2 FQNNGV. CDR3 residues: CASRLSGGGQETQYF. The CDR3 coding sequence is TGTGCCAGCAGGCTTTCAGGGGGCGGACAAGAGACCCAGTACTTC.

The chain recombines TRBV6-6 with TRBJ1-2, with unresolved D. This CDR3 region has 13 residues. V lost 2 bases and J 6 bases, leaving 10 bases between the germline ends. Per germline, CDR1 MNHNY and CDR2 SVGAGI (reference sequence). In DNA form, the CDR3 reads TGTGCCAGCAGTTACGGGCCAGCAAATGGCTACACCTTC. It specifies CASSYGPANGYTF.

The chain is built from TRBV7-3 and TRBJ2-1; TRBD2 matches at 13 bases. The V gene end was trimmed by 5 bases and the J gene end by 5 bases; junction bases not matched to a gene: 3. Germline lookup yields CDR1 SGHTA and CDR2 FQGTGA. This CDR3 has 15 amino acids. The CDR3 protein is CASSGTSGVHNEQFF. The CDR3 DNA sequence: TGTGCCAGCAGCGGGACTAGCGGGGTTCACAATGAGCAGTTCTTC.

V and J are TRBV5-1 and TRBJ2-1, with 12 positions matching TRBD2. V trimming: 3 bases; J trimming: 7 bases; junction bases outside the gene matches: 5. The CDR3 is 15 amino acids. The germline CDR1 and CDR2 sequences are SGHRS and YFSETQ. The CDR3 here is CASSSRLAGVNEQFF. The CDR3 DNA reads TGCGCCAGCAGCTCGCGACTAGCGGGAGTGAATGAGCAGTTCTTC.